This TCR beta chain was sequenced during a study of regulatory T cells in long-lasting Graves disease. The CDR3 length is 15 residues. Germline V CDR1 and CDR2: SGHRS, YFSETQ. Germline trimming cut 3 bases from V and 5 bases from J; bases unmatched to any gene: 10. In its sample, this clonotype was seen many times. Its antigen is currently unknown. This sample's time point: newly diagnosed GD, antithyroid drugs for less than 3 months. PBMCs provided the RNA from which the TCR library was made. Arm-PCR of CDR3 regions with iRepertoire HTBI primers generated TCR beta libraries. TCRdb independently ran MiXCR on the multiplex PCR reads; one entry per CDR3 protein. This table holds around 480,000 distinct CDR3 sequences, about 16% found once. General study points: Persistent Graves' disease cases displayed lower TCR diversity than newly diagnosed ones. More public clonotypes were shared by persistent patients (about 2,700) than by new patients (roughly 910).

These same records also appear under a second study, on T cells in Graves' hyperthyroidism and ophthalmopathy. That paper states: Among the patients, aged 18 to 65, hyperthyroidism was newly diagnosed and had lasted under 2 months. Exclusion of patients followed from uncontrolled infection, other autoimmune disease, pregnancy or lactation.

The chain couples TRBV5-1 to TRBJ2-7; 8 bases align to TRBD1. The sequence derives from a woman aged 35-65 years with Graves disease. The sequencing used peripheral blood mononuclear cells (PBMCs), collected at new diagnosis, from a patient treated with antithyroid drugs. CDR3 in amino acids: CASSWGTGWYNEQYF. For the CDR3, the DNA is TGCGCCAGCAGCTGGGGGACAGGATGGTACAACGAGCAGTACTTC.